The entry below describes one T cell receptor beta chain. CDR1 and CDR2 (germline): MDHEN, SYDVKM. CDR3 length: 15 residues. Trimming cost V 8 bases and J 4 bases; bases outside gene matches: 10. The record originates from a study of blood T cell repertoires in COVID-19. Here immunoSEQ multiplex PCR was the method, and the copy in TCRdb shows in-frame clones only, minus some. The sample shows 250,000 or so clones, around 85% of them seen only once. The sequenced material came from peripheral blood. The sequence came from a woman in her fifties or sixties with active or convalescent COVID-19. This rearrangement joins TRBV28 to TRBJ2-3; 9 bases agree with TRBD1. CDR3 sequence: CASPPTGGSADTQYF. DNA of the CDR3: TGTGCCAGCCCCCCCACAGGGGGCTCCGCAGATACGCAGTATTTT.